This TCR beta chain was sequenced in a study of cytomegalovirus exposure and HLA in healthy donors. CDR3 size: 13 residues. Trimming pared 0 bases from V and 6 bases from J, leaving 9 bases between. The germline CDR1 and CDR2 sequences are MNHEY and SVGAGI. The PCR made use of 60 Vbeta and 13 Jbeta primers. Libraries were prepared by immunoSEQ multiplex PCR; TCRdb keeps only in-frame clonotypes and omits some of them. This sample carries around 200,000 clones, around 89% of them seen once, and the ten largest clones take about 1%. The gene calls are TRBV6-5 and TRBJ2-7, with no clear D. Sequences were obtained from PBMCs. The TCR comes from a woman aged 18-29 years in good health and CMV-seronegative. Here the CDR3 reads CASSYSIEAEQYF. The CDR3 nucleotides are TGTGCCAGCAGTTACTCGATCGAAGCCGAGCAGTACTTC.